The source of this T cell receptor (beta chain) is a study of blood T cell repertoires in COVID-19. V lost 2 bases and J 9 bases, leaving 20 bases between the germline ends. Germline V CDR1 and CDR2: SGHRS, YFSETQ. The CDR3 spans 15 residues. Participants had their cohort set by participant-reported clinical history. Exposed study participants had met a COVID-19 case within 2 weeks before entry. Assay used: immunoSEQ multiplex PCR; TCRdb lists only in-frame clones, some missing. The sample carries about 140,000 clones, approximately 80% recorded once. The sequenced sample was PBMCs or T cells enriched from blood (not recorded which). The clonotype was recovered from a man aged 65 to 79 who had been exposed to COVID-19. The V and J genes are TRBV5-1 and TRBJ2-5; D remains ambiguous. The CDR3 DNA reads as TGCGCCAGCAGCTTACAGCCGGCCACCGCTGAGTCCCAGTACTTC. Its translation is CASSLQPATAESQYF.